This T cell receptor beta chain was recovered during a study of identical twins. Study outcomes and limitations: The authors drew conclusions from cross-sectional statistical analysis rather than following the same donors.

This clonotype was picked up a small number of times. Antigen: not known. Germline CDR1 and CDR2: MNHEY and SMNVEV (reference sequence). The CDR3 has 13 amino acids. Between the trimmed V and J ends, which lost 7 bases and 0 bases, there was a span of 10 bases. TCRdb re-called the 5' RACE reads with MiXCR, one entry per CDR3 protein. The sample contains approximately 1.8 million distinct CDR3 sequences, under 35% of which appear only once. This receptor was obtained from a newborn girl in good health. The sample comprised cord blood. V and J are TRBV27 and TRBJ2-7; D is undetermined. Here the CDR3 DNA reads TGTGCCAGCACCCGACACGGCTCCTACGAGCAGTACTTC. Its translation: CASTRHGSYEQYF.